This TCR beta chain was recorded in a study of PD-1 blockade in classical Hodgkin lymphoma (TCRdb year 2020). For context, the study as a whole: Nivolumab dosing was 3 mg/kg intravenously every 2 weeks, continuing until either disease progression or unacceptable toxicity. The study used TCR beta sequencing and CyTOF to define a peripheral blood immune signature of response to PD-1 blockade in classical Hodgkin lymphoma.

Overall results and qualifications from the work: Baseline TCR diversity was reported to be lower in newly diagnosed patients than in healthy donors and to be lower still in relapsed/refractory patients. Trial patients with a complete response had baseline diversity similar to that of newly diagnosed patients, while partial responders and progressors had significantly lower diversity. The study was limited to a single clinical trial cohort, and causes of repertoire differences, possibly disease activity or prior therapy, remained undefined. Lower diversity was observed in patients in whom nivolumab was started less than 1 year after ASCT, and these patients were excluded from later analyses so that confounding by immune reconstitution would be avoided. CD4+ but not CD8+ TCR diversity rose significantly by C4D1 (p=0.0027 vs p=0.16), most apparent in complete responders (p=0.02).

The Qiagen DNeasy kit was used to extract genomic DNA both from unsorted PBMCs and from the negatively selected CD4+ and CD8+ fractions. Using primers that anneal to V and J segments, immunoSEQ multiplex PCR amplified the TCR beta CDR3 regions. Amplification bias was minimized using a synthetic immune receptor repertoire, and residual bias was removed computationally after sequencing. In the authors' own workflow: Repertoire diversity was quantified as the Shannon entropy index using custom Python scripts. Unsorted, CD4+ and CD8+ repertoires were examined separately, except in combined analyses, for which CD4+ and CD8+ sequences were merged in silico. A clone counted as expanded when the clone's frequency after treatment rose at least 2-fold relative to C1D1, and clones undetected at baseline were given a pseudocount of 0.5. Clones with 0 or 1 copy at C1D1 were classified as singleton clones, and clones with 2 or more copies were classified as non-singleton clones. By matching protein sequences in sorted samples from the same patient, clones expanded in unsorted samples were annotated as CD4+, CD8+ or unknown. Wilcoxon tests on paired samples were used to test changes in diversity from C1D1 to C4D1. TCRdb took this table from immuneACCESS and kept in-frame rearrangements with V and J called. Such tables lack part of the clones; where checked against another copy, unresolved V genes explain under half of the gap, and the rest is unexplained. D and trimming were read from the DNA, whereas the V and J calls and clone size are those reported in that table. The sample includes approximately 90,000 clones, with 92% observed a single time. The top ten constitute about 2.7% of the sample.

There are 15 amino acids in the CDR3, from cysteine to phenylalanine inclusive. Just the 45-base CDR3 DNA is kept, in frame starting at base 1. CDR1 MNHNS and CDR2 SASEGT were looked up in the germline V gene. V is shortened by 4 bases, J by 0 bases, and the region joining them spans 10 bases. The time point label for this specimen denotes: cycle 2 day 1 (C2D1) of nivolumab. Every trial patient had relapsed after autologous stem cell transplantation, and cohorts A, B and C differed in prior brentuximab vedotin exposure. The trial cohort was composed of about 54 patients with relapsed/refractory classical Hodgkin lymphoma, for whom complete response, partial response or progressive disease was recorded as best overall response. Trial patients were treated with single-agent nivolumab in the multi-cohort phase II CheckMate 205 trial. Best overall response was determined by an independent review committee according to the 2007 International Working Group response criteria. Trial PBMCs were collected immediately before nivolumab initiation (C1D1) and during therapy at cycle 2 day 1 and cycle 4 day 1. Peripheral blood was collected in 8 mL Vacutainer Cell Preparation Tubes, from which PBMCs were isolated by centrifugation and then cryopreserved.

For this clone: The clone's antigen remains unknown. Per-nucleotide qualities are absent, and no much larger clonotype sits a single base away.

The material sequenced was peripheral blood mononuclear cells (PBMCs), taken before the second cycle of nivolumab. The sequence is built from TRBV6-1 and TRBJ2-1, with the D gene not clear enough to name. This clonotype originated in a human donor with classical Hodgkin lymphoma. For the CDR3, the sequence is CASSGSEFSYNEQFF. The nucleotides read TGTGCCAGCAGTGGGAGCGAGTTCTCCTACAATGAGCAGTTCTTC.